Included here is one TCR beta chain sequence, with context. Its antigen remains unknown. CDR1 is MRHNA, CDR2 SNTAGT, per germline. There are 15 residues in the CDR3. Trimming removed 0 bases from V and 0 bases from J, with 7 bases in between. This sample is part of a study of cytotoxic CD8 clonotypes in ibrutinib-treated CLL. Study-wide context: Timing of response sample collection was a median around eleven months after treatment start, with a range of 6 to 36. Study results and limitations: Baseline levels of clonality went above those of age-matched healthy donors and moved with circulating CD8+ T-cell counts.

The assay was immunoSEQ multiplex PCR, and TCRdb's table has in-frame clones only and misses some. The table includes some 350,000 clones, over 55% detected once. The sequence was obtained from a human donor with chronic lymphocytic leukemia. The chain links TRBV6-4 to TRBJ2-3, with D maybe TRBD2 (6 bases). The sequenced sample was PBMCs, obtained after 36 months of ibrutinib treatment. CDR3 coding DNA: TGTGCCAGCAGTGACTCCGGGACTAGCACAGATACGCAGTATTTT. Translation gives CASSDSGTSTDTQYF.